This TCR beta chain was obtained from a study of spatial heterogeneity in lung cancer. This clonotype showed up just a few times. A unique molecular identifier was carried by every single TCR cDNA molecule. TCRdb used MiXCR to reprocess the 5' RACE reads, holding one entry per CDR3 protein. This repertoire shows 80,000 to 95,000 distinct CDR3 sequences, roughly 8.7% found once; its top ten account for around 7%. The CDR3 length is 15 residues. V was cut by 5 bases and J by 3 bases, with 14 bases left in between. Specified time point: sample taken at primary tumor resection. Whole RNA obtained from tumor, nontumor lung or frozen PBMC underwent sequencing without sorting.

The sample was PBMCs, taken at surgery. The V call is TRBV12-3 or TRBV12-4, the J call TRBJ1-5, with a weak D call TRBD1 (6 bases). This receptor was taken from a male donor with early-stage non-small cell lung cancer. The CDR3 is CASSTRGSANQPQHF. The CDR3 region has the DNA TGTGCCAGCAGTACCAGGGGCAGTGCCAATCAGCCCCAGCATTTT.